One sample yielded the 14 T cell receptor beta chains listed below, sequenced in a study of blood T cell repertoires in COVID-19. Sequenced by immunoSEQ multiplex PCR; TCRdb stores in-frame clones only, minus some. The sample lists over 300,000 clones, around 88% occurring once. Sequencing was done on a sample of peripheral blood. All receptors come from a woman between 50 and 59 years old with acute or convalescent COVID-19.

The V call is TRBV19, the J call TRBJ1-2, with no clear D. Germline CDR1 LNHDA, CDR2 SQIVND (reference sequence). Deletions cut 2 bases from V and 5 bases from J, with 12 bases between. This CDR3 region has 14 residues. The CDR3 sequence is CASSISQNPYGYTF. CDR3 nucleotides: TGTGCCAGTAGTATATCGCAGAACCCTTATGGCTACACCTTC.

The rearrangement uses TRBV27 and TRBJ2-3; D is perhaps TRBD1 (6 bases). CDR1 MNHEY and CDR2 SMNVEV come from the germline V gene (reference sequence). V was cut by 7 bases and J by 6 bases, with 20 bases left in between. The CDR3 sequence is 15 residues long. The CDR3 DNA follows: TGTGCCAGCATTGGTAGGACAGTCCGGAGGGATACGCAGTATTTT. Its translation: CASIGRTVRRDTQYF.

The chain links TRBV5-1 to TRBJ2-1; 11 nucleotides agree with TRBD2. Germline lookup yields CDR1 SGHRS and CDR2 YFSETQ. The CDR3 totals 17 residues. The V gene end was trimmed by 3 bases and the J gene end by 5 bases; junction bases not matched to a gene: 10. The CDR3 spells CASSWGATSGSNNEQFF. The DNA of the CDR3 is TGCGCCAGCAGCTGGGGGGCTACTAGCGGGAGTAACAATGAGCAGTTCTTC.

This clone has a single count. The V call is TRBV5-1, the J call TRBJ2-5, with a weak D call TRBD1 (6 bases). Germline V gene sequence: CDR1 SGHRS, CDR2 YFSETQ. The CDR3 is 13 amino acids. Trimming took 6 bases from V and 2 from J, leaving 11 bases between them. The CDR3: CASTTGIQETQYF. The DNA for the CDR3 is TGCGCCAGCACAACAGGGATACAAGAGACCCAGTACTTC.

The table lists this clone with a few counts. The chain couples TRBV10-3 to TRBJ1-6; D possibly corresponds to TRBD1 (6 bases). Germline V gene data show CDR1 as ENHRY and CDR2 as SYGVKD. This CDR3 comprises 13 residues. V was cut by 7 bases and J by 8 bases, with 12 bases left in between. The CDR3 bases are TGTGCCATCAAGTTACAGGGAGATTCACCCCTCCACTTT. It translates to CAIKLQGDSPLHF.

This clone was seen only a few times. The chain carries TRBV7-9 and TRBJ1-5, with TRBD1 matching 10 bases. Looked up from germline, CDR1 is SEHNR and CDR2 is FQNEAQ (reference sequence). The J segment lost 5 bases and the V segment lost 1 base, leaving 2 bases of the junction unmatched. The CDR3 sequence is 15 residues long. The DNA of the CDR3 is TGTGCCAGCAGCTTAGGACAGGGGGCCTATCAGCCCCAGCATTTT. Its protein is CASSLGQGAYQPQHF.

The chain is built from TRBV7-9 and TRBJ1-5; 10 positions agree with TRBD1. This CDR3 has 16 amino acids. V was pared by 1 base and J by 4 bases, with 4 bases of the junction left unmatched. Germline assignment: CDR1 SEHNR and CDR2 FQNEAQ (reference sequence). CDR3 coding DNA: TGTGCCAGCAGCTTAGGTGGGACAGGGGTTAATCAGCCCCAGCATTTT. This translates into CASSLGGTGVNQPQHF.

Here the CDR3 DNA reads TGTGCCAGCAGCGTGAGGACTAGCGTTAACACCGGGGAGCTGTTTTTT. It translates to CASSVRTSVNTGELFF. The J gene is TRBJ2-2, the V gene TRBV9, with 9 bases matching TRBD2. Per germline, CDR1 SGDLS and CDR2 YYNGEE. This CDR3 is 16 amino acids long. J gave up 2 bases and V 2 bases, and 4 bases lay outside the gene matches.

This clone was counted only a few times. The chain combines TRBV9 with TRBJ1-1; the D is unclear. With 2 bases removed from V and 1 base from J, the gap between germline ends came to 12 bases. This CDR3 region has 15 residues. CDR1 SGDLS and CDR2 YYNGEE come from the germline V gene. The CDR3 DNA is TGTGCCAGCAGCGTGCAAGGACTGCCGAACACTGAAGCTTTCTTT. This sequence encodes CASSVQGLPNTEAFF.

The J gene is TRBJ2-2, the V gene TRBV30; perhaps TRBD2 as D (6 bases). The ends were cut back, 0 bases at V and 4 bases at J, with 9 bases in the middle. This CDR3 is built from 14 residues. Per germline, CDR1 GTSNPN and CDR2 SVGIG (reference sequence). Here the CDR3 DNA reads TGTGCCTGGAGTGTCGGAGGGGTCACCGGGGAGCTGTTTTTT. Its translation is CAWSVGGVTGELFF.

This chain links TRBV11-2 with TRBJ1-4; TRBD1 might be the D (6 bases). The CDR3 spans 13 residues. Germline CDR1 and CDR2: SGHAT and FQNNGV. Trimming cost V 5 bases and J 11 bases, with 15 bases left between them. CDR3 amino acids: CASSESRGWKLFF. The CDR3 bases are TGTGCCAGCAGCGAAAGCAGGGGATGGAAACTGTTTTTT.

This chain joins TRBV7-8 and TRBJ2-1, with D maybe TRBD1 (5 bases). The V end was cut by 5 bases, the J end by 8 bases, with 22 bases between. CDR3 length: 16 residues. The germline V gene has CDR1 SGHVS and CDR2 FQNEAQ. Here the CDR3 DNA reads TGTGCCAGCAGCCCGTACCCGTCCAGGGTTGGGGATGAGCAGTTCTTC. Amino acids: CASSPYPSRVGDEQFF.

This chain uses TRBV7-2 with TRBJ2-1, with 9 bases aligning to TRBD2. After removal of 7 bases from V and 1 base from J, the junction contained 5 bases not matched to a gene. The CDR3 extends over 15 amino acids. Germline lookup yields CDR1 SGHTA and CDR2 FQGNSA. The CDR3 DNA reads TGTGCCAGCATAGAGCGGGAGGTGTCCTACAATGAGCAGTTCTTC. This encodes CASIEREVSYNEQFF. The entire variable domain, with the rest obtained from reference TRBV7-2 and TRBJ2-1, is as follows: GAGVSQSPSNKVTEKGKDVELRCDPISGHTALYWYRQSLGQGLEFLIYFQGNSAPDKSGLPSDRFSAERTGGSVSTLTIQRTQQEDSAVYLCASIEREVSYNEQFFGPGTRLTVL.

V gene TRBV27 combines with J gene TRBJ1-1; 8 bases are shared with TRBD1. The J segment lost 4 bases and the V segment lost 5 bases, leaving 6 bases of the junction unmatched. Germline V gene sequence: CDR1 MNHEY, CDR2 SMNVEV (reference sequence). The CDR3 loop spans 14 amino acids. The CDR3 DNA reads TGTGCCAGCAGTCCCAACGGACAGGGCACTGAAGCTTTCTTT. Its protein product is CASSPNGQGTEAFF.